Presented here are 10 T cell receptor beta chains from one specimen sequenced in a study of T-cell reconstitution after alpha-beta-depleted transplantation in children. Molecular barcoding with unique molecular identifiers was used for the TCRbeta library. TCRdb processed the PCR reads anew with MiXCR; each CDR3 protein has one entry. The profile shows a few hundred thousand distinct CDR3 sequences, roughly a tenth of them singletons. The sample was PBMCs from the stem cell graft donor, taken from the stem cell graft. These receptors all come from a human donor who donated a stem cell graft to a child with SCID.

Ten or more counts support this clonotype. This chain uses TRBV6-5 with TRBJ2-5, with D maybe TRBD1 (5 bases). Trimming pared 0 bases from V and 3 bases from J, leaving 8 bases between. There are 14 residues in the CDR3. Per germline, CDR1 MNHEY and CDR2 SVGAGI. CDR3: CASSYSYRKETQYF. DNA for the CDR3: TGTGCCAGCAGTTACTCGTACAGGAAAGAGACCCAGTACTTC.

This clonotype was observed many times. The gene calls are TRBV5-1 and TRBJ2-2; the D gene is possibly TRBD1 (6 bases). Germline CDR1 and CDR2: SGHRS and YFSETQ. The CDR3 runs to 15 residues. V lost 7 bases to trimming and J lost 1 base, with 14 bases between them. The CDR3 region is CASLQGPMNTGELFF. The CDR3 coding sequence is TGCGCCAGCCTACAGGGCCCTATGAACACCGGGGAGCTGTTTTTT.

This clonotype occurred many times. CDR3 sequence reads: CASSVPGTPPYEQYF. The CDR3 coding sequence is TGTGCCAGCAGTGTACCCGGGACTCCTCCCTACGAGCAGTACTTC. This chain joins TRBV12-3 or TRBV12-4 and TRBJ2-7; weak D call: TRBD2 (6 bases). V dropped 5 bases and J dropped 2 bases, with 16 bases sitting between them. The CDR3 has 15 residues.

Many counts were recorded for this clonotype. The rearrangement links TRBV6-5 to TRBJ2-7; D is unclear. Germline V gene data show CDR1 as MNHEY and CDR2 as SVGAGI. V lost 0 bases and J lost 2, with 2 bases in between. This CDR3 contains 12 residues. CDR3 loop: CASSYSTYEQYF. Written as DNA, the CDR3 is TGTGCCAGCAGTTACTCGACCTACGAGCAGTACTTC.

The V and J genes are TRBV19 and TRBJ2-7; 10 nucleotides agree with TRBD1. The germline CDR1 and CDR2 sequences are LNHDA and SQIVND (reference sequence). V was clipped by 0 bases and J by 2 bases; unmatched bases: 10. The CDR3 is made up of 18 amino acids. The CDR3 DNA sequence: TGTGCCAGTAGTATAGATCCAGGGACAGGGGACGAACCCTACGAGCAGTACTTC. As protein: CASSIDPGTGDEPYEQYF.

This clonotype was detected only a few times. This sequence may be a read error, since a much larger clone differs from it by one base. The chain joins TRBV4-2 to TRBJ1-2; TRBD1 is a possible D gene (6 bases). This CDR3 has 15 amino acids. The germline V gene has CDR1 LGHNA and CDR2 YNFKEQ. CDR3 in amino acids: CASSQEPEGGYGDTF. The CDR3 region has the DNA TGTGCCAGCAGCCAAGAACCCGAGGGGGGCTATGGCGACACCTTC.

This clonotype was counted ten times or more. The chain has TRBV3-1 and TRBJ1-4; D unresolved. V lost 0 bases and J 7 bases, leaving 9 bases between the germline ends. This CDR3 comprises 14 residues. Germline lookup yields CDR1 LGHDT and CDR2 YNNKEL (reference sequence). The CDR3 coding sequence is TGTGCCAGCAGCCAAGACTTGGGGAGTGAAAAACTGTTTTTT. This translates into CASSQDLGSEKLFF.

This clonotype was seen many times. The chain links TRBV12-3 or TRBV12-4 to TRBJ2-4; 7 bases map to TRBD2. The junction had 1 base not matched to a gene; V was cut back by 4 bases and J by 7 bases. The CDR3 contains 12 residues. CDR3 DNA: TGTGCCAGCAGTTGGGAGGGGAACATTCAGTACTTC. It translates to CASSWEGNIQYF.

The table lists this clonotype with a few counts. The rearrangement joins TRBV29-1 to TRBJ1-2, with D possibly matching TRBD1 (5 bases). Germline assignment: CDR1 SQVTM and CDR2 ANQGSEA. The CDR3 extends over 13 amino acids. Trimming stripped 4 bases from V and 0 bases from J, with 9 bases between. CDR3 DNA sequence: TGCAGCGTTGCGGGGGGTGCTAACTATGGCTACACCTTC. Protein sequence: CSVAGGANYGYTF.

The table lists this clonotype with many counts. The DNA of the CDR3 is TGTGCCAGCAGCCCATTGACAGATTTGGACGAGCAGTACTTC. Translation: CASSPLTDLDEQYF. The chain links TRBV7-9 to TRBJ2-7; a weak D match, TRBD1 (5 bases). Trimming removed 5 bases at V and 5 bases at J, with 16 bases between. The CDR3 spans 14 residues. Germline CDR1 and CDR2: SEHNR and FQNEAQ (reference sequence).